The clone carrying this TCR beta chain has ten or more counts. The antigen is not known. The cDNA had a unique molecular identifier and a template-switch universal primer site. One entry per CDR3 protein, called by TCRdb with MiXCR from the 5' RACE reads. Seen here are approximately 670,000 distinct CDR3 sequences, less than 7% observed once, and the top ten hold under 2%. Each donor (without exception) was a healthy Caucasian. Germline lookup yields CDR1 MNHEY and CDR2 SVGAGI. The junction had 4 bases not matched to a gene; V was cut back by 4 bases and J by 3 bases. There are 15 residues in the CDR3. The sample originates from a study of identical twins. Study observations and caveats: Cross-sectional statistics, not tracking of the same donors, supported the conclusions.

The chain couples TRBV6-5 to TRBJ2-7; 12 bases line up with TRBD2. The TCR was taken from a man aged 18-30 years in good health. The sample was naive T cells sorted from blood. Here the CDR3 DNA reads TGTGCCAGCAGTTCTCCGGGACTAGCGGGCTACGAGCAGTACTTC. This encodes CASSSPGLAGYEQYF.